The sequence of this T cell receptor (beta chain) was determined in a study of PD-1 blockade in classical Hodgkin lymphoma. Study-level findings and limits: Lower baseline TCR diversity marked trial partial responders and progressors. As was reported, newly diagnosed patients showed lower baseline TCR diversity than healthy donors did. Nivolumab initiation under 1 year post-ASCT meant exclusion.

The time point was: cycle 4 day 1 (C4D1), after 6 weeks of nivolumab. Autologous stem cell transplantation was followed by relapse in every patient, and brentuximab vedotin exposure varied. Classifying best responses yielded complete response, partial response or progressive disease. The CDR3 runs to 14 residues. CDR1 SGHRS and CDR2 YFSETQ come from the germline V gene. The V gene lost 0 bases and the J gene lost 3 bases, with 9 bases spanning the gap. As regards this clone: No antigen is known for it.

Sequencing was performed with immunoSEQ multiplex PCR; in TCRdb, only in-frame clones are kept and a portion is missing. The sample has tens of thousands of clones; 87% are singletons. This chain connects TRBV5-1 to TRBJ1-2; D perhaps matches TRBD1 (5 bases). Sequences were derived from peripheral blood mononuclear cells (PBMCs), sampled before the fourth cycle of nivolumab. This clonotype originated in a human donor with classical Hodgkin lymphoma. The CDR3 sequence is CASSLVPGDYGYTF. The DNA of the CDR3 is TGCGCCAGCAGCTTGGTTCCGGGGGACTATGGCTACACCTTC.